A single count supports the clone carrying this T cell receptor (beta chain). In the original processing: Nucleated cell number was recorded as an estimate derived from reference gene primer amplification. The data were produced by immunoSEQ multiplex PCR, yet TCRdb's version contains in-frame clones alone and is incomplete. D and trimming come from the DNA, and the V and J calls and clone size come from that table. The sample has 250,000 to 300,000 clones; under 90% are singletons. This specimen comes from a study of blood T cell repertoires in COVID-19. Study details: Donors in the United States, Italy and Spain gave samples during acute or convalescent COVID-19. PBMCs, B-cell-depleted T cells, or T cells provided the cDNA or gDNA that made up the material.

Germline V gives CDR1 SGDLS, CDR2 YYNGEE. J gave up 3 bases and V 4 bases, and 8 bases lay outside the gene matches. The CDR3 covers 15 residues. The sequenced sample was peripheral blood. This chain links TRBV9 with TRBJ2-3, with TRBD1 identical over 7 bases. This sequence was found in a man aged 60-69 years with acute or convalescent COVID-19. CDR3 residues: CASSLAGTVTDTQYF. CDR3 DNA: TGTGCCAGCAGCTTAGCCGGGACAGTTACAGATACGCAGTATTTT.